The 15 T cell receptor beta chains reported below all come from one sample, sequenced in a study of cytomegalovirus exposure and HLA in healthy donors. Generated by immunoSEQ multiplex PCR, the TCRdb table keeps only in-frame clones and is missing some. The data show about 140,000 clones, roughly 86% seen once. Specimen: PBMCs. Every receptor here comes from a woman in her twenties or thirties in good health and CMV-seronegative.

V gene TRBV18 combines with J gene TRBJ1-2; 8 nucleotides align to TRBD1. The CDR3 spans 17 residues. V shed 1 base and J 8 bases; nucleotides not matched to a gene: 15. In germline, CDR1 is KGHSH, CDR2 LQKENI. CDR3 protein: CASSPRNTGTGIEGYTF. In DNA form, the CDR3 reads TGTGCCAGCTCACCACGGAATACCGGGACAGGCATCGAAGGCTACACCTTC.

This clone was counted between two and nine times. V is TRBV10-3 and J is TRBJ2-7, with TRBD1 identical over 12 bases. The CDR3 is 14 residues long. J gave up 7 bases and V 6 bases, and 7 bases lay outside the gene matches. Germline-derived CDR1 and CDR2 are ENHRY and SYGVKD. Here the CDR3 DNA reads TGTGCCATCAGCCGGGGACAGGGGGCAGAAGAGCAGTACTTC. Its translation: CAISRGQGAEEQYF.

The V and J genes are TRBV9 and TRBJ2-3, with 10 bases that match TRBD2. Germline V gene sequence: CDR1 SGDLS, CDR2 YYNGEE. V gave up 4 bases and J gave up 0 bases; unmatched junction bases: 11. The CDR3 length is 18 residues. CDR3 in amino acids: CASSPPGKTSGSTDTQYF. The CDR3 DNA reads TGTGCCAGCAGCCCCCCCGGGAAGACTAGCGGGAGCACAGATACGCAGTATTTT. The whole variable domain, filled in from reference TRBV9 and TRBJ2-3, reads DSGVTQTPKHLITATGQRVTLRCSPRSGDLSVYWYQQSLDQGLQFLIQYYNGEERAKGNILERFSAQQFPDLHSELNLSSLELGDSALYFCASSPPGKTSGSTDTQYFGPGTRLTVL.

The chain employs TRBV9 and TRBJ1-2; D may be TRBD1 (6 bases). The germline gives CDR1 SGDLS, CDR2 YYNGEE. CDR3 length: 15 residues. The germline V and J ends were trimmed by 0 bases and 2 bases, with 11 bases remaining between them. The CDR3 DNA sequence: TGTGCCAGCAGCGTAGGAGTGAGGGGGAACTATGGCTACACCTTC. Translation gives CASSVGVRGNYGYTF.

The CDR3 DNA sequence: TGTGCCAGCAGCTTGGGACTAGCGGGGGTCTATCGGACCGGGGAGCTGTTTTTT. Translated, it gives CASSLGLAGVYRTGELFF. The rearrangement links TRBV5-4 to TRBJ2-2, with 12 bases fitting TRBD2. CDR1 and CDR2 from the germline V gene are SGHNT and YYREEE (reference sequence). The CDR3 has 18 residues. V was clipped by 0 bases and J by 5 bases; unmatched bases: 8. Supplemented by reference TRBV5-4 and TRBJ2-2, the full variable domain reads ETGVTQSPTHLIKTRGQQVTLRCSSQSGHNTVSWYQQALGQGPQFIFQYYREEENGRGNFPPRFSGLQFPNYSSELNVNALELDDSALYLCASSLGLAGVYRTGELFFGEGSRLTVL.

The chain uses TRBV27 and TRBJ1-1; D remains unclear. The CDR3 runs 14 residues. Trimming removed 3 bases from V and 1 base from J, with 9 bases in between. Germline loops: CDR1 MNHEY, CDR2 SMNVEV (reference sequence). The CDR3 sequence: CASSFTGRNTEAFF. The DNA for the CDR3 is TGTGCCAGCAGTTTTACGGGGAGGAACACTGAAGCTTTCTTT.

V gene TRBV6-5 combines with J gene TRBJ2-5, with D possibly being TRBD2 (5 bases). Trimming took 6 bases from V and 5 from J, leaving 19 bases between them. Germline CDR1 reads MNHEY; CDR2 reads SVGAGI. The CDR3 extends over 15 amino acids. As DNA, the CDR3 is TGTGCCAGCAGCCCCGGGGTTAGCTCTATGGAGACCCAGTACTTC. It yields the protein CASSPGVSSMETQYF.

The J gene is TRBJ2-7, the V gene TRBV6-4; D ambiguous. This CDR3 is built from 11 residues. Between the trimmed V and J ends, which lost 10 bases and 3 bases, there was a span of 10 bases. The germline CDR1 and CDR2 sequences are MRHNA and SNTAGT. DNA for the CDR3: TGTGCCATCCTCGGGTGCTACGAGCAGTACTTC. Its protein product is CAILGCYEQYF.

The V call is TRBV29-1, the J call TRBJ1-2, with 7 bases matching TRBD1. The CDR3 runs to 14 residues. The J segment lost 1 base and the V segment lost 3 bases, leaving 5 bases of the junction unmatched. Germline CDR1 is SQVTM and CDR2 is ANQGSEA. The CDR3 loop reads CSVDGQDLNYGYTF. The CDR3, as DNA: TGCAGCGTTGACGGACAGGACCTTAACTATGGCTACACCTTC. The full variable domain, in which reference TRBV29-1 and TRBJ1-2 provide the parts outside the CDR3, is SAVISQKPSRDICQRGTSLTIQCQVDSQVTMMFWYRQQPGQSLTLIATANQGSEATYESGFVIDKFPISRPNLTFSTLTVSNMSPEDSSIYLCSVDGQDLNYGYTFGSGTRLTVV.

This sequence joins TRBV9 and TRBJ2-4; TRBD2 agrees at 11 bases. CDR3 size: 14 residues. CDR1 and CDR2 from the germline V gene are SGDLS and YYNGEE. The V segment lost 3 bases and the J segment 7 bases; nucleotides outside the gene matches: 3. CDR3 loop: CASSASSGGNIQYF. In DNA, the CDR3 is TGTGCCAGCAGCGCGTCTAGCGGGGGGAACATTCAGTACTTC.

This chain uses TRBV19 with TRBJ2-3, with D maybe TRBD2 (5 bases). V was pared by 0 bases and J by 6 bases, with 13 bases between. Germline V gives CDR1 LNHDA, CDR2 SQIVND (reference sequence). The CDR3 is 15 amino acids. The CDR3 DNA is TGTGCCAGTAGTATAGATCCTCGACCGGGGGATACGCAGTATTTT. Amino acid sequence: CASSIDPRPGDTQYF.

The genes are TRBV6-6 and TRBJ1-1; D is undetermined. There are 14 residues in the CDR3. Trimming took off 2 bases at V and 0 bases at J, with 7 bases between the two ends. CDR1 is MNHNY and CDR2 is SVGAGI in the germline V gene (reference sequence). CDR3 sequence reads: CASSYAPMNTEAFF. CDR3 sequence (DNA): TGTGCCAGCAGTTACGCCCCTATGAACACTGAAGCTTTCTTT.

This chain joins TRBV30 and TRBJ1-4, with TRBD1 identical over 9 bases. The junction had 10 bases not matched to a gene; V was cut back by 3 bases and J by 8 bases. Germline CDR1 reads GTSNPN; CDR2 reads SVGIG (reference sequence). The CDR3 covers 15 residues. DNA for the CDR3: TGTGCCTGGAGATTAACAGGGGGCGCAAGGGAAAAACTGTTTTTT. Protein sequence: CAWRLTGGAREKLFF.

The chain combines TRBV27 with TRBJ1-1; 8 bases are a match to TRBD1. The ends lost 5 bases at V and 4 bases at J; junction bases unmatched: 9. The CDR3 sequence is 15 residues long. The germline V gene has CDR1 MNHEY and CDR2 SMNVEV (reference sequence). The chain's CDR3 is CASSPRTGPITEAFF. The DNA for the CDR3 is TGTGCCAGCAGTCCTCGGACAGGGCCTATCACTGAAGCTTTCTTT.

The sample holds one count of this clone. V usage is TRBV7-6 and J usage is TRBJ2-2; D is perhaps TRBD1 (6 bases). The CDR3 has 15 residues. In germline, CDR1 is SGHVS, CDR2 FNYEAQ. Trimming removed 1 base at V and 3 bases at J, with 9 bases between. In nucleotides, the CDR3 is TGTGCCAGCAGCTTAGGGACAGATTACACCGGGGAGCTGTTTTTT. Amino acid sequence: CASSLGTDYTGELFF.